This TCR beta chain was found in a study of OX40 agonist ivuxolimab in advanced cancers. Looking at the study overall: Cohort: approximately 79% men, mean age 60, aged roughly 23 to 79. Partial responses were achieved by three patients, of whom one had hepatocellular carcinoma and two had cutaneous melanoma.

V gave up 1 base and J gave up 7 bases, with 4 bases separating them. This CDR3 comprises 11 residues. CDR1 and CDR2 from the germline V gene are DFQATT and SNEGSKA (reference sequence). Study-level results: Dose levels from 0.1 to 3.0 mg/kg saw CD4+ and CD8+ blood T cells expand clonally by week 6. Also present in some nonresponders was a low level of normalized T-cell clonal expansion.

TCRdb's copy holds only in-frame clones and misses some; the assay was immunoSEQ multiplex PCR. The sample shows some 98,000 clones, 85% to 95% of them seen only once. Regarding this clone: Its antigen is not known.

The sample in question was CD4+ or CD8+ T cells sorted from blood, obtained in a trial of the OX40 agonist ivuxolimab. The receptor was derived from an adult with an advanced solid tumor such as melanoma, head and neck, liver or kidney cancer. The chain couples TRBV20-1 to TRBJ2-2; D gene uncertain. In DNA form, the CDR3 reads TGCAGTGCTAGAGGCAACGGGGAGCTGTTTTTT. Amino acids: CSARGNGELFF.